This TCR beta chain was obtained from a study of blood T cell repertoires in COVID-19. This CDR3 comprises 18 residues. With V trimmed by 0 bases and J by 3 bases, 7 bases remained unmatched. Germline lookup yields CDR1 KGHSH and CDR2 LQKENI. Authors' methods: Estimation of nucleated cell counts relied on the amplification of reference gene primers. Profiling relied on immunoSEQ multiplex PCR, and the TCRdb table lists in-frame clones only, not all of them. V and J calls and clone size are as listed in that table; D and trimming were resolved from the DNA. The sample carries more than 40,000 clones, roughly 90% recorded once.

Input material: peripheral blood. This sequence originates from a man between 45 and 60 years old with active COVID-19. V gene TRBV18 combines with J gene TRBJ2-5; 13 bases fit TRBD2. CDR3 in DNA: TGTGCCAGCTCACCACCGCGCGGGACTAGCGGGGTGGAAGAGACCCAGTACTTC. Translation: CASSPPRGTSGVEETQYF.